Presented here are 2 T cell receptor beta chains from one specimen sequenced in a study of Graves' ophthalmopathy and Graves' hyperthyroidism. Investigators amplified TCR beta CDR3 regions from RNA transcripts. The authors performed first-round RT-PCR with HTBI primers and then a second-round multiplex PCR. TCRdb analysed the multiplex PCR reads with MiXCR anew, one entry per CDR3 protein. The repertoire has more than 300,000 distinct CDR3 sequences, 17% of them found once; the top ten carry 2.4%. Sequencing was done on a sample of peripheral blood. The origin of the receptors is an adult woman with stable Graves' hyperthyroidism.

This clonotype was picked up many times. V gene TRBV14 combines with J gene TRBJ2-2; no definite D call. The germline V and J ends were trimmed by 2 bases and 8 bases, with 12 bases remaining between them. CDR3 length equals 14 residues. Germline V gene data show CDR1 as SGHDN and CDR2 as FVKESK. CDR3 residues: CASSQRIFTGELFF. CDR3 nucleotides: TGTGCCAGCAGCCAACGAATATTCACGGGGGAGCTGTTTTTT.

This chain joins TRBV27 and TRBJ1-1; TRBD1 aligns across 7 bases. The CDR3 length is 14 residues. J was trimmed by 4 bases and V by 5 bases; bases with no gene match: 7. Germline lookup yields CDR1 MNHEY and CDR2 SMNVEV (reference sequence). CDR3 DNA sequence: TGTGCCAGCAGTCACTCCCCAGGGGGCACTGAAGCTTTCTTT. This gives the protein CASSHSPGGTEAFF.